This entry lists 24 T cell receptor beta chains sequenced from one sample in a study of CD8+CD57+ T cells in acquired aplastic anemia. Genomic DNA acted as the template from which TCR beta VDJ combination and CDR3 sequence profiling were carried out. TCRdb used MiXCR to reprocess the reads, holding one entry per CDR3 protein. The sample holds around 210,000 distinct CDR3 sequences, roughly 60% seen once. Sequencing involved patients with CD8+CD57+ cell expansion previously shown by flow cytometry. Sequenced material: sorted CD4+, CD8+, or CD8+CD57+ T cells (not recorded which) from PBMCs. Receptors originate from a human donor with aplastic anemia.

The chain employs TRBV20-1 and TRBJ2-7; a weak D match, TRBD2 (5 bases). This CDR3 spans 12 amino acids. Germline lookup yields CDR1 DFQATT and CDR2 SNEGSKA (reference sequence). V dropped 1 base and J dropped 7 bases, with 11 bases sitting between them. Written as DNA, the CDR3 is TGCAGTGCTAGAGGGGGAGTCTGGGAGCAGTACTTC. The encoded protein is CSARGGVWEQYF.

The chain carries TRBV19 and TRBJ2-3; the match to TRBD2 covers 8 bases. The germline V gene encodes CDR1 LNHDA and CDR2 SQIVND (reference sequence). There are 15 residues in the CDR3. V gave up 6 bases and J gave up 4 bases; unmatched junction bases: 9. Here the CDR3 DNA reads TGTGCCAGTAGGCTACCCGGGACTAGGTCAGATACGCAGTATTTT. It yields the protein CASRLPGTRSDTQYF.

The CDR3: CASSVSSEQFF. The CDR3 DNA sequence: TGTGCCAGCAGCGTGTCGAGTGAGCAGTTCTTC. The V and J genes are TRBV9 and TRBJ2-1, with unresolved D. The CDR3 contains 11 residues. V was shortened by 2 bases and J by 9 bases, with 6 bases between the two germline ends. Germline V gives CDR1 SGDLS, CDR2 YYNGEE. Full variable domain (remainder filled in from reference TRBV9 and TRBJ2-1): DSGVTQTPKHLITATGQRVTLRCSPRSGDLSVYWYQQSLDQGLQFLIQYYNGEERAKGNILERFSAQQFPDLHSELNLSSLELGDSALYFCASSVSSEQFFGPGTRLTVL.

This clonotype was observed a single time. The chain combines TRBV9 with TRBJ2-7; D may match TRBD1 or TRBD2 (5 bases each). Between the trimmed V and J ends, which lost 3 bases and 0 bases, there was a span of 13 bases. Germline V gene sequence: CDR1 SGDLS, CDR2 YYNGEE. The CDR3 length is 15 residues. The CDR3 protein is CASSAGTLSSYEQYF. The CDR3 DNA reads as TGTGCCAGCAGCGCCGGGACCCTAAGCTCCTACGAGCAGTACTTC. Full variable domain (remainder filled in from reference TRBV9 and TRBJ2-7): DSGVTQTPKHLITATGQRVTLRCSPRSGDLSVYWYQQSLDQGLQFLIQYYNGEERAKGNILERFSAQQFPDLHSELNLSSLELGDSALYFCASSAGTLSSYEQYFGPGTRLTVT.

There are a few counts of this clonotype. J is TRBJ2-6 and V is TRBV7-2; no definite D call. CDR1 and CDR2 (germline): SGHTA, FQGNSA. Deletions cut 8 bases from V and 0 bases from J, with 5 bases between. The CDR3 contains 13 residues. CDR3 region: CASGFSGANVLTF. In DNA, the CDR3 is TGTGCCAGCGGGTTCTCTGGGGCCAACGTCCTGACTTTC.

This clonotype showed up many times. The chain combines TRBV11-2 with TRBJ2-5; D is uncertain. V lost 2 bases, J lost 4 bases, and 11 bases lay in between. There are 14 residues in the CDR3. CDR1 is SGHAT and CDR2 is FQNNGV in the germline V gene. The CDR3 DNA sequence: TGTGCCAGCAGCTTAATCGGCCGTGGAGAGACCCAGTACTTC. This encodes CASSLIGRGETQYF. Full variable domain (remainder filled in from reference TRBV11-2 and TRBJ2-5): EAGVAQSPRYKIIEKRQSVAFWCNPISGHATLYWYQQILGQGPKLLIQFQNNGVVDDSQLPKDRFSAERLKGVDSTLKIQPAKLEDSAVYLCASSLIGRGETQYFGPGTRLLVL.

The chain combines TRBV7-2 with TRBJ2-7; 11 bases are a match to TRBD2. The CDR3 totals 15 residues. After removal of 5 bases from V and 2 bases from J, the junction contained 5 bases not matched to a gene. CDR1 is SGHTA and CDR2 is FQGNSA in the germline V gene. The CDR3 nucleotides read TGTGCCAGCAGCGTATCGGGACTAGCGGCCTACGAGCAGTACTTC. It translates to CASSVSGLAAYEQYF.

The chain couples TRBV9 to TRBJ2-3, with 10 bases fitting TRBD2. The germline gives CDR1 SGDLS, CDR2 YYNGEE. The CDR3 has 15 residues. V shed 5 bases, J shed 1 base, and the junction held 4 bases outside the gene matches. CDR3 residues: CASRAGLAGTDTQYF. For the CDR3, the DNA is TGTGCCAGCAGAGCAGGACTAGCGGGCACAGATACGCAGTATTTT.

A remark on this clonotype: Germline is not matched at one junction end, which may reflect a read error. The V call is TRBV10-3, the J call TRBJ1-1; TRBD1 is a possible D gene (5 bases). The length of the CDR3 is 14 residues. Per the germline V gene, CDR1 is ENHRY and CDR2 is SYGVKD. This CDR3 reads CAIRSPGLGTEAFF. The CDR3 DNA reads TGCGCCATCAGGTCGCCAGGGTTAGGCACTGAAGCTTTCTTT.

At least ten counts were recorded for this clonotype. The J gene is TRBJ2-7, the V gene TRBV9, with D perhaps matching TRBD2 (6 bases). Deletions cut 3 bases from V and 0 bases from J, with 13 bases between. The CDR3 runs to 15 residues. Germline V gene lookup returns CDR1 SGDLS and CDR2 YYNGEE. CDR3 DNA sequence: TGTGCCAGCAGCGCCAGCGGGCCAGCCTCCTACGAGCAGTACTTC. This sequence encodes CASSASGPASYEQYF. Based on the CDR3 plus reference TRBV9 and TRBJ2-7, the full variable domain is DSGVTQTPKHLITATGQRVTLRCSPRSGDLSVYWYQQSLDQGLQFLIQYYNGEERAKGNILERFSAQQFPDLHSELNLSSLELGDSALYFCASSASGPASYEQYFGPGTRLTVT.

J is TRBJ1-1 and V is TRBV5-1; maybe TRBD1 (5 bases). The CDR3 runs 15 residues. CDR1 is SGHRS, CDR2 YFSETQ, per germline. The V end lost 0 bases, the J end lost 8 bases, and 17 bases lay between the germline ends. The CDR3 bases are TGCGCCAGCAGCTTGGCAGACCTTATCCGGGACGAAGCTTTCTTT. Its protein product is CASSLADLIRDEAFF. The whole variable domain, remainder taken from reference TRBV5-1 and TRBJ1-1, is KAGVTQTPRYLIKTRGQQVTLSCSPISGHRSVSWYQQTPGQGLQFLFEYFSETQRNKGNFPGRFSGRQFSNSRSEMNVSTLELGDSALYLCASSLADLIRDEAFFGQGTRLTVV.

The CDR3 DNA is TGCAGTGCTTTAGCTGGGACAGTTGGGGAGCAGTTCTTC. Residues: CSALAGTVGEQFF. This chain links TRBV20-1 with TRBJ2-1; 7 nucleotides match TRBD1. CDR1 is DFQATT, CDR2 SNEGSKA, per germline (reference sequence). This CDR3 has 13 residues. Trimming at V came to 5 bases and at J to 10 bases, leaving 11 bases not matched to a gene.

The CDR3 sequence: CSARAPGFDGYTF. For the CDR3, the DNA is TGCAGTGCTAGAGCTCCAGGCTTTGATGGCTACACCTTC. The rearrangement uses TRBV20-1 and TRBJ1-2, with no clear D. This CDR3 is 13 amino acids long. The germline V gene encodes CDR1 DFQATT and CDR2 SNEGSKA (reference sequence). V was clipped by 1 base and J by 6 bases, with 12 bases between them.

J is TRBJ2-1 and V is TRBV12-3 or TRBV12-4; no clear D gene. The germline V and J ends were trimmed by 10 bases and 7 bases, with 5 bases remaining between them. This CDR3 comprises 9 residues. The CDR3 DNA follows: TGTGCCAACGGGAATGAGCAGTTCTTC. It specifies CANGNEQFF.

The chain carries TRBV12-3 or TRBV12-4 and TRBJ1-1; D uncertain. CDR3 length: 13 amino acids. V lost 7 bases and J 9 bases, leaving 18 bases between the germline ends. CDR3 DNA: TGTGCCAGCACCGACTTGAGGGTAACGCAAGCTTTCTTT. Translation gives CASTDLRVTQAFF.

The V and J genes are TRBV7-8 and TRBJ2-2, with 9 bases identical to TRBD2. Germline lookup yields CDR1 SGHVS and CDR2 FQNEAQ. The CDR3 contains 15 residues. The junction had 3 bases not matched to a gene; V was cut back by 1 base and J by 6 bases. CDR3 sequence reads: CASSLGGGAAGELFF. CDR3 nucleotides: TGTGCCAGCAGCTTAGGCGGGGGGGCGGCCGGGGAGCTGTTTTTT. Using reference TRBV7-8 and TRBJ2-2 for the parts outside the CDR3, the full variable domain is GAGVSQSPRYKVAKRGQDVALRCDPISGHVSLFWYQQALGQGPEFLTYFQNEAQLDKSGLPSDRFFAERPEGSVSTLKIQRTQQEDSAVYLCASSLGGGAAGELFFGEGSRLTVL.

The chain uses TRBV7-8 and TRBJ2-1; no clear D. From germline, CDR1 is SGHVS and CDR2 FQNEAQ. CDR3 length: 11 amino acids. V lost 7 bases and J 8 bases, leaving 9 bases between the germline ends. CDR3: CASTKRDEQFF. Here the CDR3 DNA reads TGTGCCAGCACAAAAAGGGATGAGCAGTTCTTC.

This chain links TRBV12-3 or TRBV12-4 with TRBJ2-7; 11 nucleotides line up with TRBD1. V trimming: 3 bases; J trimming: 7 bases; junction bases outside the gene matches: 5. This CDR3 spans 14 amino acids. The CDR3 protein is CASSFGQGAREQYF. In DNA form, the CDR3 reads TGTGCCAGCAGTTTTGGACAGGGGGCAAGAGAGCAGTACTTC.

The rearrangement links TRBV6-4 to TRBJ2-3, with no clear D. V lost 4 bases and J 5 bases, leaving 13 bases between the germline ends. Germline values: CDR1 MRHNA, CDR2 SNTAGT. The CDR3 consists of 14 residues. CDR3 sequence: CASSVGTRGDTQYF. Here the CDR3 DNA reads TGTGCCAGCAGTGTGGGCACTCGAGGAGATACGCAGTATTTT.

The chain uses TRBV20-1 and TRBJ2-6; possibly TRBD2 for D (5 bases). Per the germline V gene, CDR1 is DFQATT and CDR2 is SNEGSKA (reference sequence). The CDR3 extends over 14 amino acids. V gave up 0 bases and J gave up 12 bases, with 15 bases separating them. CDR3 in DNA: TGCAGTGCTAGAGATCTCCGGGGTAATAGCGTCCTGACTTTC. This translates into CSARDLRGNSVLTF.

The chain carries TRBV29-1 and TRBJ1-3, with 10 nucleotides matching TRBD1. This CDR3 spans 14 amino acids. Germline lookup yields CDR1 SQVTM and CDR2 ANQGSEA. V was clipped by 6 bases and J by 0 bases; unmatched bases: 2. The CDR3 protein is CSVWDRGSGNTIYF. In DNA, the CDR3 is TGCAGCGTGTGGGACAGGGGCTCTGGAAACACCATATATTTT.

V and J are TRBV7-9 and TRBJ1-1, with a weak D call TRBD1 (5 bases). The V end lost 1 base, the J end lost 6 bases, and 6 bases lay between the germline ends. Germline-derived CDR1 and CDR2 are SEHNR and FQNEAQ (reference sequence). This CDR3 spans 12 amino acids. The CDR3, as DNA: TGTGCCAGCAGCTTAGTCAGGGCTGAAGCTTTCTTT. This encodes CASSLVRAEAFF.

This clonotype was counted between two and nine times. The gene calls are TRBV6-4 and TRBJ2-1; 8 bases are shared with TRBD2. The junction had 4 bases not matched to a gene; V was cut back by 5 bases and J by 10 bases. CDR1 and CDR2 from the germline V gene are MRHNA and SNTAGT. CDR3 length: 12 amino acids. CDR3 protein: CASSSGGGEQFF. The DNA for the CDR3 is TGTGCCAGCAGTAGTGGCGGGGGGGAGCAGTTCTTC.

Only a few counts were recorded for this clonotype. The J gene is TRBJ2-7, the V gene TRBV18, with 12 nucleotides matching TRBD2. Trimming cost V 3 bases and J 7 bases; bases outside gene matches: 7. CDR1 and CDR2 (germline): KGHSH, LQKENI. The CDR3 spans 15 residues. CDR3 sequence: CASSPGLAGKGEQYF. The CDR3 DNA sequence: TGTGCCAGCTCACCCGGACTAGCGGGGAAGGGGGAGCAGTACTTC.